One sample yielded the 5 T cell receptor beta chains listed below, sequenced in a study of blood T cell repertoires in COVID-19. The protocol was immunoSEQ multiplex PCR, while the TCRdb copy is restricted to in-frame clones and leaves out a portion. The data contain about 140,000 clones, about 77% of them singletons. Sequencing was performed on peripheral blood. These receptors came from a woman aged 45-65 years with active or convalescent COVID-19.

This chain joins TRBV5-6 and TRBJ1-5; D is undetermined. The CDR3 runs 14 residues. With 0 bases removed from V and 5 bases from J, the gap between germline ends came to 9 bases. The germline V gene has CDR1 SGHDT and CDR2 YYEEEE. CDR3 coding DNA: TGTGCCAGCAGCTTGGAAGGCGGTTATCAGCCCCAGCATTTT. Its protein is CASSLEGGYQPQHF.

This clone was recorded a few times. The gene calls are TRBV18 and TRBJ2-1; 8 nucleotides align to TRBD2. CDR3 size: 14 residues. V gave up 4 bases and J gave up 1 base; unmatched junction bases: 0. Germline CDR1 is KGHSH and CDR2 is LQKENI. CDR3 sequence (DNA): TGTGCCAGCTCACTAGCGGGATCCTACAATGAGCAGTTCTTC. Protein sequence: CASSLAGSYNEQFF.

This rearrangement joins TRBV6-2 or TRBV6-3 to TRBJ2-5; the D gene is possibly TRBD1 (6 bases). Germline V gene data show CDR1 as MNHEY and CDR2 as SVGEGT. V was clipped by 6 bases and J by 1 base, with 15 bases between them. This CDR3 spans 15 amino acids. CDR3 residues: CASSIHRDIQETQYF. DNA of the CDR3: TGTGCCAGCAGCATTCACCGGGACATCCAAGAGACCCAGTACTTC.

The chain recombines TRBV5-1 with TRBJ2-1; 11 positions agree with TRBD2. Germline V lookup: CDR1 SGHRS, CDR2 YFSETQ. The CDR3 consists of 15 residues. The V gene end was trimmed by 5 bases and the J gene end by 9 bases; junction bases not matched to a gene: 10. CDR3 DNA sequence: TGCGCCAGCAGTGTAACTAGCGGGAGACGGGGTGAGCAGTTCTTC. It yields the protein CASSVTSGRRGEQFF.

The V call is TRBV21-1, the J call TRBJ1-1; TRBD1, as called in the table, went unchecked against the DNA. TRBV21-1 constitutes a pseudogene. The CDR3 length is 15 residues. The CDR3, as DNA: TGTGCCAGCAACGATGACAGGGGGAAGAACACTGAAGCTTTCTTT. It encodes CASNDDRGKNTEAFF.